A single sample gave rise to the 17 T cell receptor beta chains below, sequenced in a study of T-cell memory formation after mild COVID-19 (dated by TCRdb to the early 2020s). The library was prepared using 5' RACE. Instrument used: Illumina NovaSeq 6000. TCRdb reanalyzed the raw reads on its own, using fastp at Q25 for trimming and MiXCR for clone calling, and kept in-frame beta chains. A single entry per CDR3 protein holds the most common genes and DNA from its merged rows. This sample gives around 12,000 distinct CDR3 sequences in total; more than 12% of them show up just once. Roughly 56% of the sample rests with the top ten. What was sequenced was PBMCs or a T cell subset sorted from them (not recorded which). Source of these receptors: a man aged 18 to 29 who had mild COVID-19 (a few samples of this study predate the infection). The sample titles of this study are shuffled in the database, so cell type and time point are left out; the donor was told from shared clones.

DNA of the CDR3: TGTGCCAGCAGCCAAGTAGGTTTCCCGGGACCGACCTACGAGCAGTACTTC. Translated, it gives CASSQVGFPGPTYEQYF. The genes are TRBV4-2 and TRBJ2-7; D may be TRBD1 or TRBD2 (5 bases each). CDR3 size: 17 residues. Germline CDR1 is LGHNA and CDR2 is YNFKEQ. Trimming removed 1 base from V and 2 bases from J, with 18 bases in between.

This clonotype has just a few counts. This chain connects TRBV6-5 to TRBJ1-2, with a possible D match to TRBD1 (6 bases). Per the germline V gene, CDR1 is MNHEY and CDR2 is SVGAGI. Trimming took 2 bases from V and 5 from J, leaving 18 bases between them. The CDR3 is made up of 16 amino acids. CDR3: CASSYGQPGRGYGYTF. The CDR3, as DNA: TGTGCCAGCAGTTACGGACAGCCGGGACGAGGGTATGGCTACACCTTC.

This clonotype was detected ten times or more. The chain has TRBV4-1 and TRBJ1-1, with D perhaps matching TRBD1 (5 bases). The CDR3 has 12 residues. In germline, CDR1 is MGHRA, CDR2 YSYEKL. The V and J ends lost 4 bases and 8 bases respectively, with 11 bases between them. The chain's CDR3 is CASSREGREAFF. CDR3 coding DNA: TGCGCCAGCAGCCGGGAGGGGAGGGAAGCTTTCTTT.

J is TRBJ1-1 and V is TRBV12-3 or TRBV12-4; 9 nucleotides agree with TRBD1. The CDR3 has 16 amino acids. The J segment lost 5 bases and the V segment lost 5 bases, leaving 12 bases of the junction unmatched. The chain's CDR3 is CASSRDRVIGRTEAFF. CDR3 bases: TGTGCCAGCAGTCGGGACAGGGTAATTGGAAGGACTGAAGCTTTCTTT.

This clonotype appeared a few times. The rearrangement joins TRBV3-1 to TRBJ1-3, with a weak D call TRBD1 (5 bases). Trimming left V 4 bases short and J 0 bases short, with 7 bases between. The CDR3 loop spans 14 amino acids. Germline V gives CDR1 LGHDT, CDR2 YNNKEL (reference sequence). CDR3: CASSPGGSGNTIYF. The CDR3 region has the DNA TGTGCCAGCAGCCCGGGGGGCTCTGGAAACACCATATATTTT.

This clonotype showed up many times. The J gene is TRBJ2-1, the V gene TRBV9, with a tentative D call TRBD1 (6 bases). The CDR3 sequence is 15 residues long. Germline V gives CDR1 SGDLS, CDR2 YYNGEE. Between the trimmed V and J ends, which lost 3 bases and 4 bases, there was a span of 14 bases. CDR3 sequence (DNA): TGTGCCAGCAGCGCCGCCCGGGACACATACAATGAGCAGTTCTTC. Amino acids: CASSAARDTYNEQFF. The full variable domain, its missing parts supplied by reference TRBV9 and TRBJ2-1, is DSGVTQTPKHLITATGQRVTLRCSPRSGDLSVYWYQQSLDQGLQFLIQYYNGEERAKGNILERFSAQQFPDLHSELNLSSLELGDSALYFCASSAARDTYNEQFFGPGTRLTVL.

The chain recombines TRBV7-2 with TRBJ1-3; D is unclear. V lost 1 base, J lost 0 bases, and 13 bases lay in between. Per the germline V gene, CDR1 is SGHTA and CDR2 is FQGNSA. The CDR3 spans 17 residues. The CDR3 protein is CASSLEYRTDSGNTIYF. The CDR3 nucleotides are TGTGCCAGCAGCTTAGAATATCGGACCGACTCTGGAAACACCATATATTTT.

This clonotype was recorded a few times. V usage is TRBV10-3 and J usage is TRBJ2-6, with D hard to call. The CDR3 has 12 amino acids. CDR1 ENHRY and CDR2 SYGVKD come from the germline V gene. Trimming shortened V by 6 bases and J by 4 bases, and 4 bases separated the two germline ends. As DNA, the CDR3 is TGTGCCATCAGCAGGGGGGCCAACGTCCTGACTTTC. Amino acids: CAISRGANVLTF.

This clonotype occurred many times. V is TRBV7-2 and J is TRBJ2-5; TRBD2 matches at 8 bases. Germline trimming cut 5 bases from V and 5 bases from J; bases unmatched to any gene: 7. The CDR3 extends over 14 amino acids. The germline CDR1 and CDR2 sequences are SGHTA and FQGNSA. The CDR3 here is CASSLPGGLETQYF. In nucleotides, the CDR3 is TGTGCCAGCAGCCTCCCGGGGGGGTTGGAGACCCAGTACTTC.

In its sample, this clonotype was seen many times. V usage is TRBV4-1 and J usage is TRBJ2-3; D call uncertain. The CDR3 spans 12 residues. Germline loops: CDR1 MGHRA, CDR2 YSYEKL. V was trimmed by 4 bases and J by 5 bases, leaving 7 bases between them. CDR3 region: CASSPGGDTQYF. The CDR3 coding sequence is TGCGCCAGCAGCCCCGGTGGAGATACGCAGTATTTT.

This clonotype came up many times. V gene TRBV7-2 combines with J gene TRBJ2-7, with 9 nucleotides matching TRBD1. Per the germline V gene, CDR1 is SGHTA and CDR2 is FQGNSA. The CDR3 runs to 15 residues. V was clipped by 4 bases and J by 1 base; unmatched bases: 5. CDR3 DNA sequence: TGTGCCAGCAGCTGGACCGGGACAGGGTCCTACGAGCAGTACTTC. This gives the protein CASSWTGTGSYEQYF.

Ten or more counts support this clonotype. This sequence joins TRBV4-1 and TRBJ1-5; D remains unclear. The germline CDR1 and CDR2 sequences are MGHRA and YSYEKL. V was pared by 0 bases and J by 9 bases, with 9 bases between. CDR3 length: 13 amino acids. The CDR3: CASSQDHVGPQHF. Written as DNA, the CDR3 is TGCGCCAGCAGCCAAGATCATGTAGGGCCCCAGCATTTT.

This clonotype was observed a single time. The rearrangement uses TRBV7-2 and TRBJ1-5; D gene unclear. This CDR3 comprises 16 residues. Germline V gene lookup returns CDR1 SGHTA and CDR2 FQGNSA. Trimming pared 6 bases from V and 2 bases from J, leaving 17 bases between. CDR3 sequence (DNA): TGTGCCAGCAGTTTAATAAGCGTGGGAGGCAATCAGCCCCAGCATTTT. It encodes CASSLISVGGNQPQHF.

The chain joins TRBV7-2 to TRBJ1-5; 10 nucleotides align to TRBD1. This CDR3 is built from 15 residues. The germline gives CDR1 SGHTA, CDR2 FQGNSA. Germline trimming cut 5 bases from V and 7 bases from J; bases unmatched to any gene: 8. CDR3 DNA sequence: TGTGCCAGCAGCCGGGACAGGGGCCGAACGCAGCCCCAGCATTTT. It encodes CASSRDRGRTQPQHF.

At least ten counts were recorded for this clonotype. The V call is TRBV4-3, the J call TRBJ1-5, with D unresolved. The germline gives CDR1 LGHNA, CDR2 YSLEER. V was trimmed by 4 bases and J by 7 bases, leaving 11 bases between them. The CDR3 runs 13 residues. In nucleotides, the CDR3 is TGCGCCAGCAGCCCGGGTTATAACCAGCCCCAGCATTTT. It translates to CASSPGYNQPQHF.

The CDR3 spells CASSSIYRGNNYGYTF. CDR3 sequence (DNA): TGTGCCAGCAGCTCCATCTATAGGGGGAACAACTATGGCTACACCTTC. The chain uses TRBV5-6 and TRBJ1-2, with D perhaps TRBD1 (6 bases). V was shortened by 3 bases and J by 2 bases, with 17 bases between the two germline ends. This CDR3 region has 16 residues. CDR1 and CDR2 from the germline V gene are SGHDT and YYEEEE.

This clonotype was counted many times. The V gene is TRBV7-2, the J gene TRBJ2-5; either TRBD1 or TRBD2 may fit D (6 bases each). Germline CDR1 and CDR2: SGHTA and FQGNSA. The V gene lost 2 bases and the J gene lost 0 bases, with 7 bases spanning the gap. This CDR3 is built from 14 residues. The DNA for the CDR3 is TGTGCCAGCAGCTTAAGGGGGGACCAAGAGACCCAGTACTTC. It specifies CASSLRGDQETQYF. Complete variable domain (other parts from reference TRBV7-2 and TRBJ2-5): GAGVSQSPSNKVTEKGKDVELRCDPISGHTALYWYRQSLGQGLEFLIYFQGNSAPDKSGLPSDRFSAERTGGSVSTLTIQRTQQEDSAVYLCASSLRGDQETQYFGPGTRLLVL.